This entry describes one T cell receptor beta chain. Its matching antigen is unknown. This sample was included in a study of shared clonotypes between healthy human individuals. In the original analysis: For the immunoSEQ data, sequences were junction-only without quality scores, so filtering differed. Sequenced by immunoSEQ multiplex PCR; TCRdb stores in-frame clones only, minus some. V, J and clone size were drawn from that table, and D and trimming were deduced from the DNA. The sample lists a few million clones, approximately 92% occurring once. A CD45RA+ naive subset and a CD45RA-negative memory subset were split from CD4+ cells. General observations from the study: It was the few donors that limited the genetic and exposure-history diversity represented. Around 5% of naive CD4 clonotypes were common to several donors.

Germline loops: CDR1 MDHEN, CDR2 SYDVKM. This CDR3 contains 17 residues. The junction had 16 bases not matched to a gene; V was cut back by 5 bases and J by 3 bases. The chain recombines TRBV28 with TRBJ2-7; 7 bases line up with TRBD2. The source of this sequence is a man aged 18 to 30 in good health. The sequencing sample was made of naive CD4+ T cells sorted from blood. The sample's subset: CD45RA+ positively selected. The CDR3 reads CASSPAGQIWWSYEQYF. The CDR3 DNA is TGTGCCAGCAGTCCAGCGGGGCAGATCTGGTGGAGCTACGAGCAGTACTTC.